These 8 T cell receptor beta chains were sequenced from one sample in a study of T-cell memory formation after mild COVID-19. TCRdb processed the 5' RACE reads anew with MiXCR; each CDR3 protein has one entry. The table has about 360,000 distinct CDR3 sequences, approximately 15% seen once. Sequences were obtained from PBMCs or a T cell subset sorted from them (not recorded which). These receptors all stem from a man younger than 35 who had mild COVID-19 (a few samples of this study predate the infection). Cell type and time point are not known.

J is TRBJ2-3 and V is TRBV5-6, with 9 nucleotides matching TRBD1. With 5 bases clipped from V and 2 bases from J, the junction kept 12 bases outside the gene matches. Germline CDR1 and CDR2: SGHDT and YYEEEE. This CDR3 has 17 residues. CDR3: CASSLPGQGLTTDTQYF. CDR3 in DNA: TGTGCCAGCAGTTTACCGGGACAGGGACTAACCACAGATACGCAGTATTTT.

The CDR3 sequence is CASASVGGGAGETQYF. The CDR3 DNA reads TGTGCCAGCGCCTCAGTTGGCGGGGGGGCCGGAGAGACCCAGTACTTC. The chain is built from TRBV7-8 and TRBJ2-5, with 9 bases matching TRBD2. Trimming removed 8 bases from V and 4 bases from J; junction bases left unmatched: 14. This CDR3 is 16 amino acids long. Germline V CDR1 and CDR2: SGHVS, FQNEAQ.

The chain uses TRBV7-2 and TRBJ2-1; the match to TRBD2 covers 14 bases. This CDR3 is 17 amino acids long. Unmatched junction bases numbered 10, after V lost 1 base and J lost 11 bases. Germline CDR1 SGHTA, CDR2 FQGNSA. In DNA, the CDR3 is TGTGCCAGCAGCTTAGGGACTAGCGGGGGGCCCACCGTGCAGCAGTTCTTC. This translates into CASSLGTSGGPTVQQFF.

The rearrangement links TRBV5-1 to TRBJ2-3; D remains ambiguous. CDR3 length equals 14 residues. CDR1 and CDR2 (germline): SGHRS, YFSETQ. V dropped 0 bases and J dropped 4 bases, with 9 bases sitting between them. The CDR3 protein is CASSLAERADTQYF. In DNA form, the CDR3 reads TGCGCCAGCAGCTTGGCCGAACGCGCAGATACGCAGTATTTT.

V is TRBV7-3 and J is TRBJ2-3; 8 bases align to TRBD1. V was pared by 2 bases and J by 0 bases, with 4 bases of the junction left unmatched. CDR1 and CDR2 (germline): SGHTA, FQGTGA. The CDR3 loop spans 16 amino acids. The CDR3 protein is CASSLGQGQSTDTQYF. The CDR3 DNA reads TGTGCCAGCAGCTTAGGACAGGGACAGAGCACAGATACGCAGTATTTT.

The chain recombines TRBV12-3 or TRBV12-4 with TRBJ2-3; 10 bases agree with TRBD2. The V gene end was trimmed by 7 bases and the J gene end by 5 bases; junction bases not matched to a gene: 12. This CDR3 has 16 residues. This CDR3 is CASTKTSGPFGDTQYF. The DNA of the CDR3 is TGTGCCAGCACCAAGACTAGCGGGCCCTTTGGAGATACGCAGTATTTT.

The chain joins TRBV11-3 to TRBJ2-5; tentative D call: TRBD1 (6 bases). Deletions cut 2 bases from V and 4 bases from J, with 20 bases between. This CDR3 is built from 17 residues. CDR1 is SGHNT, CDR2 YENEEA, per germline. The CDR3: CASSLSPTGRYPETQYF. CDR3 sequence (DNA): TGTGCCAGCAGCTTATCCCCCACAGGGCGATACCCAGAGACCCAGTACTTC. Variable domain in full (rest from reference TRBV11-3 and TRBJ2-5): EAGVVQSPRYKIIEKKQPVAFWCNPISGHNTLYWYLQNLGQGPELLIRYENEEAVDDSQLPKDRFSAERLKGVDSTLKIQPAELGDSAVYLCASSLSPTGRYPETQYFGPGTRLLVL.

CDR3 amino acids: CASSLRPWGAATGELFF. The CDR3 DNA sequence: TGTGCCAGCAGCTTACGGCCTTGGGGGGCTGCCACCGGGGAGCTGTTTTTT. The chain employs TRBV11-2 and TRBJ2-2; D is possibly TRBD1 or TRBD2 (6 bases each). Per the germline V gene, CDR1 is SGHAT and CDR2 is FQNNGV. The CDR3 loop spans 17 amino acids. Trimming took 2 bases from V and 4 from J, leaving 17 bases between them.